The sequence of this T cell receptor (beta chain) was determined in a study of siplizumab effects on memory and regulatory T cells. Study-wide results and limits: Naive or memory phenotype assignment was not possible for roughly 75-97% of proliferating CD4+ or CD8+ clones. Relative to controls at around 29%, mappable alloreactive CD4+ clones exhibited a mean Treg-derived proportion of approximately 70% with siplizumab. It seemed that naive T cells were more diverse than memory cells and were major contributors to the alloresponse.

The table came from immunoSEQ multiplex PCR; TCRdb's copy has only in-frame clones and leaves some out. Here the sample spans 85,000 to 130,000 clones, nearly 95% being singletons. Concerning this clone: Its antigen is unknown.

Germline CDR1 and CDR2: MGHRA and YSYEKL. Trimming at V came to 3 bases and at J to 3 bases, leaving 8 bases not matched to a gene. This CDR3 comprises 16 residues. The source material was Tregs sorted from blood. The sequence was collected from a human donor in good health. This chain uses TRBV4-1 with TRBJ1-2, with 9 bases identical to TRBD1. The CDR3 loop reads CASSHRRTGVDYGYTF. The DNA of the CDR3 is TGCGCCAGCAGCCACAGGAGGACAGGGGTCGACTATGGCTACACCTTC.